The entry below gives a single T cell receptor beta chain sequence along with its context. What it binds is unknown. This sample stems from a study of cytomegalovirus exposure and HLA in healthy donors. 13 Jbeta primers and 60 Vbeta primers were used for the PCR. Clones were sequenced by immunoSEQ multiplex PCR, and TCRdb holds only the in-frame ones, with some missing. The data include 25,000 to 30,000 clones; the top ten clones carry less than 0.75%. Study conclusions and caveats: For most TCR beta V segments, an earlier analysis put the productive rate at about 87% or about 30% of the time. The study recorded 150 to 200 TCR beta chains that were cytomegalovirus-associated. A missense DCLRE1C variant was associated with V- and J-gene trimming of TCR beta chains in a later analysis, and an independent cohort replicated the association.

CDR1 and CDR2 (germline): SGHDN, FVKESK. The CDR3 length is 15 residues. Sequenced material: PBMCs. The chain joins TRBV14 to TRBJ2-5; 9 nucleotides line up with TRBD1. Judging by the DNA end, TRBJ2-7 fits better; the J call may be wrong. The sequence was obtained from a man aged 25-40 years in good health and CMV-seronegative. CDR3: CASSLQGAGSYEQYF. DNA for the CDR3: TGTGCCAGCAGCCTACAGGGGGCCGGATCCTACGAGCAGTACTTC.